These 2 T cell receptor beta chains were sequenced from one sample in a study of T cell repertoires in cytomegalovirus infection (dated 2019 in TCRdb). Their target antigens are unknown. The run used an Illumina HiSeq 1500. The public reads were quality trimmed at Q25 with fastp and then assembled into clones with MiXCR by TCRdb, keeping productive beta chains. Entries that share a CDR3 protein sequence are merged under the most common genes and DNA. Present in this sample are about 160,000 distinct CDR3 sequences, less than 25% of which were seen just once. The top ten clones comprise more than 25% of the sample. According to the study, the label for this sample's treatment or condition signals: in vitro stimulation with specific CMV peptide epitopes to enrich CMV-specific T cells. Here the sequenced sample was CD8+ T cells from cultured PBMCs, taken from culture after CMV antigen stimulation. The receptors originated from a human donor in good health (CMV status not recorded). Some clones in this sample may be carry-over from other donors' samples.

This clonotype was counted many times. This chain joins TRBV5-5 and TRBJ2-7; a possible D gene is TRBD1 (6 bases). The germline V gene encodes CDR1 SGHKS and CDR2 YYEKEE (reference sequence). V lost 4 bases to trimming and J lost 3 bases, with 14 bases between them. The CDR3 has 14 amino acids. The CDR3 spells CASSHREGRYEQYF. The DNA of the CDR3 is TGTGCCAGCAGCCACAGGGAAGGGCGCTACGAGCAGTACTTC.

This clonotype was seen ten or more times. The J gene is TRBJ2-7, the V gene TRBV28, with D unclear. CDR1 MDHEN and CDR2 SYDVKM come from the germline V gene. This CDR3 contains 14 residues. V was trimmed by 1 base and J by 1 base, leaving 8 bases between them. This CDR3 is CASSLLGRSYEQYF. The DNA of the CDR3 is TGTGCCAGCAGTTTATTGGGCAGGTCCTACGAGCAGTACTTC.